This T cell receptor (beta chain) was sequenced in a study of OX40 agonist ivuxolimab in advanced cancers. Study context: Ivuxolimab doses were 0.01, 0.1, 0.3, 1.5, 3 or 10 mg/kg every 2 weeks. Patients were roughly 81% male with ages about 20 to 79, mean 60. Whole-study findings and limits: Also showing low normalized T-cell clonal expansion were some of the nonresponders. CD4+ and CD8+ blood T cells expanded clonally by week 6 at 0.1 to 3.0 mg/kg.

Points on this clone: Antigen specificity is unknown.

Sequencing used immunoSEQ multiplex PCR; TCRdb keeps in-frame clones, though not all of them. The profile shows about 93,000 clones, approximately 94% of them singletons. Germline values: CDR1 SNHLY, CDR2 FYNNEI. The length of the CDR3 is 18 residues. Between the trimmed V and J ends, which lost 0 bases and 0 bases, there was a span of 15 bases. The source material was CD4+ or CD8+ T cells sorted from blood, sampled in a trial of the OX40 agonist ivuxolimab. The chain uses TRBV2 and TRBJ2-1; no firm D call. This receptor was identified in an adult with an advanced solid tumor such as melanoma, head and neck, liver or kidney cancer. CDR3 protein: CASSEAPFTVSSYNEQFF. As DNA, the CDR3 is TGTGCCAGCAGTGAAGCGCCTTTCACTGTCTCCTCCTACAATGAGCAGTTCTTC.